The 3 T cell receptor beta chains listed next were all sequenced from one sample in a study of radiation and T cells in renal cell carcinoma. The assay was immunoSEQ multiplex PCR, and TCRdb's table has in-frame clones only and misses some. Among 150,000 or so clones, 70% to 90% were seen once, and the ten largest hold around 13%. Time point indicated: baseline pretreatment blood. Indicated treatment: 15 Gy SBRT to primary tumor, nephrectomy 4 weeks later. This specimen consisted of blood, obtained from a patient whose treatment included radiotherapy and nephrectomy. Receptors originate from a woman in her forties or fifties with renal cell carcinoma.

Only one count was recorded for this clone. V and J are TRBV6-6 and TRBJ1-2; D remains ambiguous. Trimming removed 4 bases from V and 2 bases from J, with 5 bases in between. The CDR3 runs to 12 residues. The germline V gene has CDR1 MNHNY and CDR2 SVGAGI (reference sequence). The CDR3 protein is CASSSENYGYTF. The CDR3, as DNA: TGTGCCAGCAGTTCAGAAAACTATGGCTACACCTTC.

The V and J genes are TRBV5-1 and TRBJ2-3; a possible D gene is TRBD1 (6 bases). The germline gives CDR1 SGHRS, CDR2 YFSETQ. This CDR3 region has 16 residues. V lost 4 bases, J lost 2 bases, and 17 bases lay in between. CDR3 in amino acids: CASSHDRQGPTDTQYF. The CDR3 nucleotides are TGCGCCAGCAGCCATGACAGGCAGGGTCCCACAGATACGCAGTATTTT.

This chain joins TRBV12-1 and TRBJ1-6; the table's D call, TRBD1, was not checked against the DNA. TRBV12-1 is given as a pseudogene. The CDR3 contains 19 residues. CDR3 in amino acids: CASSSTFTGTTSPNSPLHF. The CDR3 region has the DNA TGTGCCAGCAGCTCCACCTTTACAGGGACCACCTCACCTAATTCACCCCTCCACTTT.